Included here is one TCR beta chain sequence, with context. Antigen unknown. CDR3 length: 14 amino acids. The germline CDR1 and CDR2 sequences are MNHEY and SMNVEV (reference sequence). V lost 7 bases and J 1 base, leaving 11 bases between the germline ends. These data belong to a study of Ad26.COV2.S vaccination and SARS-CoV-2 variants. Study-level findings and limits: The TCR breadth and depth analyses may have understated or missed part of the total T cell responses. The study found higher spike-specific TCR breadth in vaccine than placebo recipients. Non-spike TCR breadth showed similarity between vaccine and placebo recipients.

Generated by immunoSEQ multiplex PCR, the TCRdb table keeps only in-frame clones and is missing some. Among approximately 400,000 clones listed, roughly nine tenths were seen once. The material was peripheral blood, obtained after recovery from COVID-19. This TCR was sampled from a human donor who had recovered from COVID-19. J is TRBJ1-3 and V is TRBV27; no clear D gene. CDR3 in amino acids: CASTGRSSGNTIYF. The CDR3 DNA is TGTGCCAGCACAGGCCGGTCATCTGGAAACACCATATATTTT.